The clone carrying this T cell receptor beta chain was counted between two and nine times. Tregs were sorted as CD4+CD25+CD127-/low cells. CDR1 is SGHRS and CDR2 is YFSETQ in the germline V gene. The CDR3 has 14 amino acids. V was clipped by 4 bases and J by 1 base; unmatched bases: 3. TCRdb itself ran the 5' RACE reads through MiXCR, one entry per CDR3 protein. Among under 65,000 distinct CDR3 sequences, under 25% were seen once, and the ten largest hold under 3.5%. Material for sequencing was tumor-infiltrating Tregs sorted from the breast tumor. The rearrangement joins TRBV5-1 to TRBJ2-3; 7 bases are shared with TRBD2. This sequence originates from a female donor with breast cancer. The CDR3 is CASSGTSGTDTQYF. The CDR3, as DNA: TGCGCCAGCAGCGGTACTAGCGGCACAGATACGCAGTATTTT.